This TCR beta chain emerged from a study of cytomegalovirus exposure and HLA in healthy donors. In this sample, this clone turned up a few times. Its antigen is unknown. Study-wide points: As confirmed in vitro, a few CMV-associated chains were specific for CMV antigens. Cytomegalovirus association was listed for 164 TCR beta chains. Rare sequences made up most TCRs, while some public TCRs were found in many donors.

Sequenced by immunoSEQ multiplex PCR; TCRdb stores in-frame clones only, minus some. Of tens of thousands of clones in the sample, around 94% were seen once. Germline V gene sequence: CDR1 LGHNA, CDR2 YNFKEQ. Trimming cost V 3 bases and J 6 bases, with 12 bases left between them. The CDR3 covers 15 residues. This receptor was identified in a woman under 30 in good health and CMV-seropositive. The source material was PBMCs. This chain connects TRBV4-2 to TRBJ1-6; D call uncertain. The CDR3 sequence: CASSQSGSVNSPLHF. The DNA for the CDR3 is TGTGCCAGCAGCCAGTCCGGGTCGGTTAATTCACCCCTCCACTTT.